This record concerns one T cell receptor beta chain sequence. The record originates from a study of neoadjuvant nivolumab and ipilimumab in lung cancer. This CDR3 contains 15 residues. The V segment lost 4 bases and the J segment 5 bases; nucleotides outside the gene matches: 10. The germline CDR1 and CDR2 sequences are SNHLY and FYNNEI. The assay was immunoSEQ multiplex PCR, and TCRdb's table has in-frame clones only and misses some. The sample carries approximately 35,000 clones, roughly 90% recorded once. The sequence derives from an adult with non-small cell lung cancer. The V and J genes are TRBV2 and TRBJ2-5; TRBD2 aligns across 7 bases. The specimen comprised peripheral blood, sampled after neoadjuvant nivolumab, alone or with ipilimumab, at or shortly before surgery. CDR3 region: CASSVGGVREETQYF. CDR3 sequence (DNA): TGTGCCAGCAGTGTTGGGGGGGTGCGGGAGGAGACCCAGTACTTC.